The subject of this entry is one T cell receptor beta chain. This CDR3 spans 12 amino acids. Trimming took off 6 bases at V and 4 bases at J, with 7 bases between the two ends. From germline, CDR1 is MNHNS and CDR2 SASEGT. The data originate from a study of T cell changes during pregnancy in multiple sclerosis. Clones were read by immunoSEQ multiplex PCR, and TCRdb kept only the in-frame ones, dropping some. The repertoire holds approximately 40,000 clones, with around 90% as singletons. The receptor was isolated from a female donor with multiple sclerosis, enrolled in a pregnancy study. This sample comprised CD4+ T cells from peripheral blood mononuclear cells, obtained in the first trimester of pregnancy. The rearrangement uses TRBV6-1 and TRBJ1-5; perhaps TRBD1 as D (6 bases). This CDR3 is CASRDSNQPQHF. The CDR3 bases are TGTGCCAGCAGGGACAGTAATCAGCCCCAGCATTTT.